Listed below are T cell receptor beta chains from one sample, sequenced in a study of blood T cell repertoires in COVID-19. Assay: immunoSEQ multiplex PCR; the TCRdb copy retains only in-frame clones and omits some. Found here are more than 250,000 clones, around 90% of them singletons; the top ten hold 5% to 7.5%. The sample comprised peripheral blood. Every receptor here comes from a man between 18 and 29 years old who had recovered from COVID-19. The CDR3 runs from the conserved cysteine through the conserved F or W. The D gene is left open where the match is weak. The size entry is marked missing in some rows and otherwise reads once, few, many or a size class.

v_call,clone_size,j_call,d_call,cdr3_nt,cdr3_aa
TRBV18,-,TRBJ2-3,-,TGTGCCAGCTCACCACCGGGACAATTCGCAGATACGCAGTATTTT,CASSPPGQFADTQYF
TRBV10-3,-,TRBJ1-1,TRBD1,TGTGCCATCAGCGACAGGGACGAGGCTTTCTTT,CAISDRDEAFF
TRBV29-1,-,TRBJ1-3,-,TGCAGCGAAAGGGGTTCGACTGGAAACACCATATATTTT,CSERGSTGNTIYF
TRBV7-2,-,TRBJ1-2,-,TGTGCCAGCAGCTCCTACAGGGATGTCTATGGCTACACCTTC,CASSSYRDVYGYTF
TRBV4-2,once,TRBJ2-3,TRBD2,TGTGCCAGCAGCCCCATTGGGGGGGACACAGATACGCAGTATTTT,CASSPIGGDTDTQYF
TRBV16,-,TRBJ1-1,TRBD1,TGTGCCAGCAGCCATCAGGGGGCCCAGAACACTGAAGCTTTCTTT,CASSHQGAQNTEAFF
TRBV25-1,many,TRBJ2-3,TRBD1,TGTGCCAGCAGTGACCCGCGGCAGGGGGTAACAGATACGCAGTATTTT,CASSDPRQGVTDTQYF
TRBV4-1,-,TRBJ2-7,-,TGCGCCAGCAGCCATACCCCGGGACTTGGTGTCGACGAGCAGTACTTC,CASSHTPGLGVDEQYF
TRBV7-9,-,TRBJ1-1,-,TGTGCCAGCAGCCCGCCGGGTGAAGCTTTCTTT,CASSPPGEAFF
TRBV10-2,-,TRBJ2-7,-,TGCGCCAGCAGTGATATGGGGGGCTACGAGCAGTACTTC,CASSDMGGYEQYF
TRBV5-5,-,TRBJ1-1,-,TGTGCCAGCAGCTTGTGGTTACAGGTTGAAGCTTTCTTT,CASSLWLQVEAFF
TRBV19,-,TRBJ2-1,-,TGTGCCAGTATACAGGCTGATGAGCAGTTCTTC,CASIQADEQFF
TRBV7-9,-,TRBJ2-5,TRBD1,TGTGCCAGCAGCTCGGGACAGCTCGCTGGACAAGAGACCCAGTACTTC,CASSSGQLAGQETQYF
TRBV27,-,TRBJ2-7,-,TGTGCCAGCAGTTTACAGGGGATGAGAGACGAGCAGTACTTC,CASSLQGMRDEQYF
TRBV5-1,-,TRBJ2-3,-,TGCGCCAGCAACGAGCAGGGTCCCTCCACAGATACGCAGTATTTT,CASNEQGPSTDTQYF
TRBV7-2,once,TRBJ2-1,TRBD2,TGTGCCAGCAGCCCCTTGGGGCTAGCGGGGGGGGATGAGCAGTTCTTC,CASSPLGLAGGDEQFF
TRBV13,-,TRBJ2-7,TRBD2,TGTGCCAGCAGCTTAGGCCTAGCGGGGGGAACCTACGAGCAGTACTTC,CASSLGLAGGTYEQYF
TRBV28,-,TRBJ1-5,TRBD1,TGTGCCAGCAGTACCCCGGGACAGGGGGCTTTTCAGCCCCAGCATTTT,CASSTPGQGAFQPQHF
TRBV19,-,TRBJ2-5,-,TGTGCCAGTAGTAGAGACAGGTGGGAGACCCAGTACTTC,CASSRDRWETQYF
TRBV9,-,TRBJ2-1,TRBD2,TGTGCCAGCAGCCCCGGGGGGTCAGGACTTGTCAATGAGCAGTTCTTC,CASSPGGSGLVNEQFF
TRBV6-5,-,TRBJ1-4,-,TGTGCCAGCAGTTACATTGACAGCAGAGCTAATGAAAAACTGTTTTTT,CASSYIDSRANEKLFF
TRBV6-6,-,TRBJ2-7,-,TGTGCCAGCAGTTCCCCAGGGCTTAACGAGCAGTACTTC,CASSSPGLNEQYF
TRBV4-1,-,TRBJ2-1,-,TGCGCCAGCAGCCAAGTTGGAGATTACTCCTACAATGAGCAGTTCTTC,CASSQVGDYSYNEQFF
TRBV4-3,-,TRBJ2-5,TRBD2,TGCGCCAGCAGCCCAGAATCCGGGGGGGAGACCCAGTACTTC,CASSPESGGETQYF
TRBV28,-,TRBJ1-5,TRBD1,TGTGCCAGCAGTTTAGGGGACAGGGTTGGGCAGCCCCAGCATTTT,CASSLGDRVGQPQHF
TRBV2,-,TRBJ2-2,-,TGTGCCAGTCTATCGGGGGTTATCGCGAACACCGGGGAGCTGTTTTTT,CASLSGVIANTGELFF
TRBV3-1/TRBV3-2,-,TRBJ1-2,TRBD1,TGTGCCAGCAGCCAAGATCCGACAGGGGCGCGCTATGGCTACACCTTC,CASSQDPTGARYGYTF
TRBV7-9,-,TRBJ2-3,-,TGTGCCAGCACCAAAGGAGGGGGGGCCGGGAACACAGATACGCAGTATTTT,CASTKGGGAGNTDTQYF
TRBV19,-,TRBJ1-1,-,TGTGCCAGTAGTATAGATCGGGACACTGAAGCTTTCTTT,CASSIDRDTEAFF
TRBV3-1/TRBV3-2,few,TRBJ1-1,TRBD1,TGTGCCAGCAGCTTCGACAGGGGGAACACTGAAGCTTTCTTT,CASSFDRGNTEAFF
TRBV19,-,TRBJ2-5,-,TGTGCCAGTCGAGGGATGGGGAAGGAGACCCAGTACTTC,CASRGMGKETQYF
TRBV30,few,TRBJ1-5,TRBD1,TGTGCCTGGAGGCTTAAAGGGCCAGGGGGCCAGCCCCAGCATTTT,CAWRLKGPGGQPQHF
TRBV11-3,-,TRBJ1-5,-,TGTGCCAGCAGCCGGACAGTTTATAGCAATCAGCCCCAGCATTTT,CASSRTVYSNQPQHF
TRBV7-9,-,TRBJ1-2,-,TGTGCCAGCAGCTTAGATAGGCAGGGCCTCTATGGCTACACCTTC,CASSLDRQGLYGYTF
TRBV29-1,-,TRBJ2-1,TRBD2,TGCAGCGTTTATGGACTAGCGGGAGGGATGCAGTTCTTC,CSVYGLAGGMQFF
TRBV19,-,TRBJ1-1,-,TGTGCCAGTACCGCGGACGGGATAGGAGGCACTGAAGCTTTCTTT,CASTADGIGGTEAFF
TRBV25-1,-,TRBJ1-2,-,TGTGCCAGCAGTGACCCCGCAGGGTGGGACTATGGCTACACCTTC,CASSDPAGWDYGYTF
TRBV6-2/TRBV6-3,-,TRBJ2-5,-,TGTGCCAGCAGCTCCGGTTGGGCAAAAGAGACCCAGTACTTC,CASSSGWAKETQYF
TRBV18,-,TRBJ2-5,-,TGTGCCAGCTCTTTTCAGGCGGGGTTGGAGACCCAGTACTTC,CASSFQAGLETQYF
TRBV13,-,TRBJ2-2,-,TGTGCCAGCAGCTTAATTCGGGCGGGATATCTCACCGGGGAGCTGTTTTTT,CASSLIRAGYLTGELFF
TRBV7-9,-,TRBJ1-1,TRBD1,TGTGCCAGCACCCCAAGAAGGCAGGGGGCCAGTGAAGCTTTCTTT,CASTPRRQGASEAFF
TRBV4-3,-,TRBJ2-5,TRBD2,TGCGCCAGCAGCCAAGGGCTAGCGGGGGATGAGGGGACCCAGTACTTC,CASSQGLAGDEGTQYF
TRBV2,few,TRBJ2-7,TRBD1,TGTGCCAGCAGGGGACAGTCACAGACCTACGAGCAGTACTTC,CASRGQSQTYEQYF
TRBV7-9,-,TRBJ1-2,TRBD1,TGTGCCAGCAGCTACGGCCAGGGGGACTACACCTTC,CASSYGQGDYTF
TRBV4-1,once,TRBJ1-2,TRBD1,TGCGCCAGCAGCCTGGACAGGGGGAACTATGGCTACACCTTC,CASSLDRGNYGYTF
TRBV7-3,-,TRBJ2-3,TRBD2,TGTGCCAGCAGCTCGGGGACTAGCGGGGCATATTCCACAGATACGCAGTATTTT,CASSSGTSGAYSTDTQYF
TRBV29-1,-,TRBJ1-3,-,TGCAGCGTTGAAGATGGGGACACAGGAAACACCATATATTTT,CSVEDGDTGNTIYF
TRBV19,-,TRBJ1-2,-,TGTGCCAGTAGTCCTTCCGGCCGCGGGGCCTCTTTAAACTATGGCTACACCTTC,CASSPSGRGASLNYGYTF
TRBV6-5,-,TRBJ2-7,TRBD1,TGTGCCAGCAGTTACGACAGGGCTCTCTACGAGCAGTACTTC,CASSYDRALYEQYF
TRBV6-6,-,TRBJ1-2,-,TGTGCCAGCAGCCTCACAGAGGGTGGCTACACCTTC,CASSLTEGGYTF
TRBV6-5,few,TRBJ2-2,TRBD1,TGTGCCAGCAGAAACCGGGACAGTCGCACCGGGGAGCTGTTTTTT,CASRNRDSRTGELFF
TRBV12-3/TRBV12-4,once,TRBJ2-1,-,TGTGCCAGCAGTTTCGACGGGTCGACCTTCTTC,CASSFDGSTFF
TRBV20-1,-,TRBJ2-1,-,TGCAGTGCTAGTCGGGGGGCGCCGGACAATGAGCAGTTCTTC,CSASRGAPDNEQFF
TRBV6-9,-,TRBJ2-5,-,TGTGCCAGCAGTTACGAACAGGGCCGATCCCTCTACCAAGAGACCCAGTACTTC,CASSYEQGRSLYQETQYF